This entry lists 26 T cell receptor beta chains sequenced from one sample in a study of T cells in Graves' hyperthyroidism and ophthalmopathy. Authors of the study amplified TCR beta CDR3 regions from RNA transcripts. The TCR CDR3 first-round RT-PCR relied on the HTBI primer set. One entry per CDR3 protein results from TCRdb running MiXCR on the multiplex PCR reads. The profile shows hundreds of thousands of distinct CDR3 sequences, roughly 13% of them singletons. Source material: blood. These receptors all come from a woman younger than 45 with Graves' hyperthyroidism that later progressed to Graves' ophthalmopathy.

This clonotype appeared many times. The chain links TRBV11-2 to TRBJ2-7; D call uncertain. Germline V CDR1 and CDR2: SGHAT, FQNNGV. V was clipped by 3 bases and J by 7 bases, with 7 bases between them. The CDR3 is 11 residues long. The chain's CDR3 is CASSLFGEQYF. CDR3 DNA: TGTGCCAGCAGCTTGTTTGGGGAGCAGTACTTC.

The sample holds one count of this clonotype. A much bigger clone sits one base away, suggesting this may be a read error. The gene calls are TRBV29-1 and TRBJ2-7; TRBD1 aligns across 7 bases. CDR3 length: 13 amino acids. J was trimmed by 3 bases and V by 2 bases; bases with no gene match: 4. CDR1 is SQVTM and CDR2 is ANQGSEA in the germline V gene. The CDR3 is CSVEMTGIYEQYV. CDR3 DNA: TGCAGCGTTGAAATGACAGGGATCTACGAGCAGTACGTC.

The chain recombines TRBV19 with TRBJ2-1; no firm D call. The CDR3 has 12 amino acids. The germline gives CDR1 LNHDA, CDR2 SQIVND (reference sequence). V gave up 3 bases and J gave up 9 bases, with 9 bases separating them. The CDR3 nucleotides read TGTGCCAGTAGTATGTTGTCGCTTGAGCAGTTCTTC. It specifies CASSMLSLEQFF.

The sample holds many counts of this clonotype. The V and J genes are TRBV10-2 and TRBJ1-5, with 8 bases lining up with TRBD1. The ends lost 3 bases at V and 3 bases at J; junction bases unmatched: 10. Germline CDR1 reads WSHSY; CDR2 reads SAAADI. There are 17 residues in the CDR3. CDR3 loop: CASSDQRTGWDNQPQHF. CDR3 in DNA: TGCGCCAGCAGTGACCAAAGGACAGGGTGGGACAATCAGCCCCAGCATTTT.

This clonotype was seen repeatedly, ten times or more. CDR3 region: CATSREAGGGNQPQHF. CDR3 DNA: TGTGCCACCAGCAGAGAGGCAGGGGGCGGCAATCAGCCCCAGCATTTT. The chain uses TRBV15 and TRBJ1-5, with 8 bases that match TRBD1. Germline trimming cut 0 bases from V and 2 bases from J; bases unmatched to any gene: 3. Germline V gene data show CDR1 as LNHNV and CDR2 as YYDKDF (reference sequence). CDR3 length equals 16 residues.

This clonotype showed up just a few times. This sequence joins TRBV5-4 and TRBJ2-3; a possible D gene is TRBD2 (6 bases). This CDR3 contains 17 residues. The V end lost 3 bases, the J end lost 4 bases, and 21 bases lay between the germline ends. Germline V gene lookup returns CDR1 SGHNT and CDR2 YYREEE (reference sequence). The CDR3 DNA reads TGTGCCAGCAGCTCTGGGACTCCCGGGAGTCCCCCAGATACGCAGTATTTT. Its protein product is CASSSGTPGSPPDTQYF.

This clonotype came up many times. The chain combines TRBV7-2 with TRBJ2-7; 9 bases are a match to TRBD2. CDR3 length: 14 residues. The germline CDR1 and CDR2 sequences are SGHTA and FQGNSA. The J segment lost 3 bases and the V segment lost 5 bases, leaving 5 bases of the junction unmatched. The CDR3 here is CASSAASGIYEQYF. CDR3 in DNA: TGTGCCAGCAGCGCAGCTAGCGGGATCTACGAGCAGTACTTC.

The gene calls are TRBV5-1 and TRBJ1-5; D is uncertain. V lost 4 bases to trimming and J lost 6 bases, with 11 bases between them. This CDR3 has 13 residues. CDR1 and CDR2 (germline): SGHRS, YFSETQ. The CDR3 is CASSGLSGQPQHF. The CDR3, as DNA: TGCGCCAGCAGCGGCCTTAGCGGTCAGCCCCAGCATTTT.

The rearrangement links TRBV4-3 to TRBJ2-2; 8 positions match TRBD1. This CDR3 contains 19 residues. Germline lookup yields CDR1 LGHNA and CDR2 YSLEER. Germline trimming cut 0 bases from V and 0 bases from J; bases unmatched to any gene: 9. This CDR3 is CASSQDLLSGGPNTGELFF. In DNA, the CDR3 is TGCGCCAGCAGCCAAGATTTGCTATCAGGGGGCCCGAACACCGGGGAGCTGTTTTTT.

The table lists this clonotype with a few counts. The V and J genes are TRBV7-2 and TRBJ2-5, with 11 positions matching TRBD2. The CDR3 has 17 residues. Trimming removed 4 bases from V and 4 bases from J; junction bases left unmatched: 11. Germline loops: CDR1 SGHTA, CDR2 FQGNSA. The CDR3 here is CASSSPGRLAGGETQYF. The CDR3 coding sequence is TGTGCCAGCAGCTCCCCGGGGCGGCTAGCGGGGGGAGAGACCCAGTACTTC.

The chain is built from TRBV28 and TRBJ2-2; D perhaps matches TRBD2 (7 bases). Germline values: CDR1 MDHEN, CDR2 SYDVKM. The CDR3 is made up of 13 amino acids. V shed 5 bases and J shed 7 bases, with 11 bases lying between them. Written as DNA, the CDR3 is TGTGCCAGCAGTGGGGGGGCTATCGGGGAGCTGTTTTTT. Translated: CASSGGAIGELFF.

The CDR3 DNA reads as TGTGCCAGCGGTACGACAGGGTCATTATCCTACGAGCAGTACTTC. As protein: CASGTTGSLSYEQYF. This chain uses TRBV28 with TRBJ2-7; 7 bases fit TRBD1. The CDR3 runs 15 residues. CDR1 MDHEN and CDR2 SYDVKM come from the germline V gene. Trimming removed 8 bases from V and 1 base from J; junction bases left unmatched: 11.

The sample holds a few counts of this clonotype. The genes are TRBV2 and TRBJ2-2, with a possible D match to TRBD1 (6 bases). V was clipped by 4 bases and J by 5 bases, with 14 bases between them. Germline V gene sequence: CDR1 SNHLY, CDR2 FYNNEI. This CDR3 spans 15 amino acids. CDR3 DNA sequence: TGTGCCAGCAGTGTGAGGACAGCCACTACCGGGGAGCTGTTTTTT. It specifies CASSVRTATTGELFF.

This clonotype was counted many times. This chain links TRBV28 with TRBJ1-6; possible D gene TRBD1, 5 bases. V was shortened by 3 bases and J by 7 bases, with 13 bases between the two germline ends. The CDR3 sequence is 15 residues long. Germline CDR1 reads MDHEN; CDR2 reads SYDVKM. CDR3 amino acids: CASSFQGLENSPLHF. The CDR3 DNA is TGTGCCAGCAGTTTTCAGGGTTTGGAGAATTCACCCCTCCACTTT.

This clonotype was found a few times. The gene calls are TRBV28 and TRBJ1-5, with 9 bases aligning to TRBD1. Germline V gives CDR1 MDHEN, CDR2 SYDVKM. V was pared by 5 bases and J by 9 bases, with 5 bases of the junction left unmatched. The CDR3 sequence is 13 residues long. CDR3 nucleotide sequence: TGTGCCAGCAGTCTGCCGGGACAGGGGCCCCAGCATTTT. This sequence encodes CASSLPGQGPQHF. Full variable domain (missing parts from reference TRBV28 and TRBJ1-5): DVKVTQSSRYLVKRTGEKVFLECVQDMDHENMFWYRQDPGLGLRLIYFSYDVKMKEKGDIPEGYSVSREKKERFSLILESASTNQTSMYLCASSLPGQGPQHFGDGTRLSIL.

The sample holds one count of this clonotype. J is TRBJ2-5 and V is TRBV3-1, with D uncertain. Trimming stripped 0 bases from V and 2 bases from J, with 10 bases between. Germline loops: CDR1 LGHDT, CDR2 YNNKEL (reference sequence). CDR3 length equals 15 residues. The chain's CDR3 is CASSQDPGLQETQYF. DNA of the CDR3: TGTGCCAGCAGCCAAGACCCCGGTTTACAAGAGACCCAGTACTTC.

This clonotype was recorded many times. The V call is TRBV12-3 or TRBV12-4, the J call TRBJ2-7, with D possibly called TRBD1 or TRBD2 (5 bases each). Trimming removed 4 bases from V and 2 bases from J, with 15 bases in between. The CDR3 loop spans 15 amino acids. CDR3 in amino acids: CASSSLRDVTYEQYF. CDR3 sequence (DNA): TGTGCCAGCAGTTCTCTCCGGGACGTTACCTACGAGCAGTACTTC.

At least ten counts were recorded for this clonotype. The J gene is TRBJ1-1, the V gene TRBV4-3; D call uncertain. Germline V gene lookup returns CDR1 LGHNA and CDR2 YSLEER. This CDR3 is 14 amino acids long. V was shortened by 0 bases and J by 5 bases, with 10 bases between the two germline ends. The CDR3 sequence is CASSQDNGITEAFF. The CDR3 DNA follows: TGCGCCAGCAGCCAAGATAACGGCATTACTGAAGCTTTCTTT.

This clonotype showed up many times. V gene TRBV30 combines with J gene TRBJ1-4; no clear D gene. From germline, CDR1 is GTSNPN and CDR2 SVGIG (reference sequence). The CDR3 sequence is 13 residues long. V was trimmed by 5 bases and J by 0 bases, leaving 7 bases between them. The CDR3 DNA sequence: TGTGCCTGGGCGTTTGCAACTAATGAAAAACTGTTTTTT. Translating it yields CAWAFATNEKLFF. The full variable domain, rest sourced from reference TRBV30 and TRBJ1-4, is SQTIHQWPATLVQPVGSPLSLECTVEGTSNPNLYWYRQAAGRGLQLLFYSVGIGQISSEVPQNLSASRPQDRQFILSSKKLLLSDSGFYLCAWAFATNEKLFFGSGTQLSVL.

The V gene is TRBV7-9, the J gene TRBJ2-2, with TRBD2 identical over 10 bases. V was pared by 4 bases and J by 5 bases, with 4 bases of the junction left unmatched. The CDR3 is made up of 15 amino acids. Germline V gene lookup returns CDR1 SEHNR and CDR2 FQNEAQ (reference sequence). DNA for the CDR3: TGTGCCAGCAGCTCACTAGCGGGATCTACCGGGGAGCTGTTTTTT. Its protein is CASSSLAGSTGELFF.

The table lists this clonotype with many counts. The chain recombines TRBV7-3 with TRBJ2-1, with no clear D. Germline V gene sequence: CDR1 SGHTA, CDR2 FQGTGA. V was pared by 6 bases and J by 7 bases, with 16 bases between. The CDR3 runs 14 residues. The CDR3 protein is CASSPARTGNEQFF. The CDR3 DNA sequence: TGTGCCAGCAGTCCCGCGCGGACCGGAAATGAGCAGTTCTTC.

This clonotype appeared many times. The CDR3 region has the DNA TGTGCCAGCAGCGGGGGACAGTCGACACCCACCGGGGAGCTGTTTTTT. Encoded protein: CASSGGQSTPTGELFF. The chain joins TRBV11-3 to TRBJ2-2; 7 bases agree with TRBD1. The CDR3 extends over 16 amino acids. Trimming removed 5 bases from V and 4 bases from J; junction bases left unmatched: 10. From germline, CDR1 is SGHNT and CDR2 YENEEA.

In its sample, this clonotype was seen a few times. This chain connects TRBV4-3 to TRBJ2-1; tentative D call: TRBD2 (6 bases). Looked up from germline, CDR1 is LGHNA and CDR2 is YSLEER. The CDR3 spans 18 residues. V was trimmed by 0 bases and J by 7 bases, leaving 22 bases between them. The CDR3 DNA follows: TGCGCCAGCAGCCAAGATCTGGAGACTAGTAATCTGGTTAATGAGCAGTTCTTC. As protein: CASSQDLETSNLVNEQFF.

The gene calls are TRBV25-1 and TRBJ1-1, with D possibly being TRBD1 (6 bases). The ends were cut back, 3 bases at V and 4 bases at J, with 15 bases in the middle. Germline V gene data show CDR1 as MGHDK and CDR2 as SYGVNS. This CDR3 comprises 15 residues. CDR3 in amino acids: CASSDLPSGVTEAFF. CDR3 bases: TGTGCCAGCAGTGACCTCCCCTCAGGGGTCACTGAAGCTTTCTTT. Complete variable domain (other parts from reference TRBV25-1 and TRBJ1-1): EADIYQTPRYLVIGTGKKITLECSQTMGHDKMYWYQQDPGMELHLIHYSYGVNSTEKGDLSSESTVSRIRTEHFPLTLESARPSHTSQYLCASSDLPSGVTEAFFGQGTRLTVV.

Concerning this clonotype: A read error may be the cause here, since a much bigger clone is one base away. Here the CDR3 omits its conserved ending phenylalanine or tryptophan, so a read error is the likely source. The chain employs TRBV29-1 and TRBJ1-1, with D maybe TRBD1 (5 bases). The CDR3 contains 16 residues. The V gene lost 6 bases and the J gene lost 6 bases, with 26 bases spanning the gap. Germline V gene lookup returns CDR1 SQVTM and CDR2 ANQGSEA. The CDR3 here is CSVPGTLTPAPAEAFL. The DNA for the CDR3 is TGCAGCGTCCCGGGGACCCTCACCCCCGCCCCCGCTGAAGCTTTCCTT.

This clonotype was recorded at least ten times. Here the CDR3 reads CASSKGQSSYNEQFF. In nucleotides, the CDR3 is TGTGCCAGCTCAAAGGGGCAGAGCTCCTACAATGAGCAGTTCTTC. The chain couples TRBV18 to TRBJ2-1; weak D call: TRBD1 (5 bases). V lost 5 bases, J lost 0 bases, and 11 bases lay in between. Germline V gives CDR1 KGHSH, CDR2 LQKENI. This CDR3 spans 15 amino acids.